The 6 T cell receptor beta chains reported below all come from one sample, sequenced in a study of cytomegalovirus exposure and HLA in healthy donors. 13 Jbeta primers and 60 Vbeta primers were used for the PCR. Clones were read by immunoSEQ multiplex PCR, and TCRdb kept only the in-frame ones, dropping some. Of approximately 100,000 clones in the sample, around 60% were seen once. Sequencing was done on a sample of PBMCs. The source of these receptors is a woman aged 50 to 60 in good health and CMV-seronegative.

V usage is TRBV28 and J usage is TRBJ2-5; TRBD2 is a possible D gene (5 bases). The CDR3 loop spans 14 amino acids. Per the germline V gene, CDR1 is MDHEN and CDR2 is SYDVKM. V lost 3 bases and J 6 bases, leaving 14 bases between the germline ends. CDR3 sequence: CASSLPGVEKTQYF. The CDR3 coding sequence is TGTGCCAGCAGTTTGCCCGGGGTTGAGAAGACCCAGTACTTC.

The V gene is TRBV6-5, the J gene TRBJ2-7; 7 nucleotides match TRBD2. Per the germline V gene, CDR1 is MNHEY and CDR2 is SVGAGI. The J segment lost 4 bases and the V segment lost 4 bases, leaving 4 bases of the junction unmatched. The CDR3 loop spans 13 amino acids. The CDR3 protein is CASSSAGVYEQYF. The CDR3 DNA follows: TGTGCCAGCAGTTCTGCGGGGGTGTACGAGCAGTACTTC.

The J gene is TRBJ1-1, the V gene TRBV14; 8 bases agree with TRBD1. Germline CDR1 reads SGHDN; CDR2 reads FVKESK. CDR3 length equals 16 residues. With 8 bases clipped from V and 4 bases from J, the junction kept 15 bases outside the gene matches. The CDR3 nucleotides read TGTGCCAGCGCACGTGGACAGGGTCGCCGGGTCACTGAAGCTTTCTTT. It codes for CASARGQGRRVTEAFF.

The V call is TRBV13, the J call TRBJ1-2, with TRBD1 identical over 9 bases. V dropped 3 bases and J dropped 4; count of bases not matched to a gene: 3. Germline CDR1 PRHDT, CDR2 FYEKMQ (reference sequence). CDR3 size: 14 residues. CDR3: CASSFMDRGYGYTF. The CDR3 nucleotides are TGTGCCAGCAGCTTCATGGACAGGGGCTATGGCTACACCTTC. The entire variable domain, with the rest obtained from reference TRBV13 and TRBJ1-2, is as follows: AAGVIQSPRHLIKEKRETATLKCYPIPRHDTVYWYQQGPGQDPQFLISFYEKMQSDKGSIPDRFSAQQFSDYHSELNMSSLELGDSALYFCASSFMDRGYGYTFGSGTRLTVV.

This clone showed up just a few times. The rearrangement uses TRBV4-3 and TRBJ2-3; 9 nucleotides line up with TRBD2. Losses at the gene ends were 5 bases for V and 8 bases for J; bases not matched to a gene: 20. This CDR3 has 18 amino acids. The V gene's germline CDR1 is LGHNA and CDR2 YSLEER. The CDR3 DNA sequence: TGCGCCAGCAGCGCACGCCCGGACCTAGCGGGACCTCTGGGTACGCAGTATTTT. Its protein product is CASSARPDLAGPLGTQYF.

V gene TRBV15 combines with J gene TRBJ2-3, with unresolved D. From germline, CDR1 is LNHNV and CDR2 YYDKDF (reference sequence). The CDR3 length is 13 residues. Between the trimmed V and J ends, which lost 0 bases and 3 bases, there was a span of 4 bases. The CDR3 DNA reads TGTGCCACCAGCAGAGATATTACAGATACGCAGTATTTT. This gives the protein CATSRDITDTQYF.